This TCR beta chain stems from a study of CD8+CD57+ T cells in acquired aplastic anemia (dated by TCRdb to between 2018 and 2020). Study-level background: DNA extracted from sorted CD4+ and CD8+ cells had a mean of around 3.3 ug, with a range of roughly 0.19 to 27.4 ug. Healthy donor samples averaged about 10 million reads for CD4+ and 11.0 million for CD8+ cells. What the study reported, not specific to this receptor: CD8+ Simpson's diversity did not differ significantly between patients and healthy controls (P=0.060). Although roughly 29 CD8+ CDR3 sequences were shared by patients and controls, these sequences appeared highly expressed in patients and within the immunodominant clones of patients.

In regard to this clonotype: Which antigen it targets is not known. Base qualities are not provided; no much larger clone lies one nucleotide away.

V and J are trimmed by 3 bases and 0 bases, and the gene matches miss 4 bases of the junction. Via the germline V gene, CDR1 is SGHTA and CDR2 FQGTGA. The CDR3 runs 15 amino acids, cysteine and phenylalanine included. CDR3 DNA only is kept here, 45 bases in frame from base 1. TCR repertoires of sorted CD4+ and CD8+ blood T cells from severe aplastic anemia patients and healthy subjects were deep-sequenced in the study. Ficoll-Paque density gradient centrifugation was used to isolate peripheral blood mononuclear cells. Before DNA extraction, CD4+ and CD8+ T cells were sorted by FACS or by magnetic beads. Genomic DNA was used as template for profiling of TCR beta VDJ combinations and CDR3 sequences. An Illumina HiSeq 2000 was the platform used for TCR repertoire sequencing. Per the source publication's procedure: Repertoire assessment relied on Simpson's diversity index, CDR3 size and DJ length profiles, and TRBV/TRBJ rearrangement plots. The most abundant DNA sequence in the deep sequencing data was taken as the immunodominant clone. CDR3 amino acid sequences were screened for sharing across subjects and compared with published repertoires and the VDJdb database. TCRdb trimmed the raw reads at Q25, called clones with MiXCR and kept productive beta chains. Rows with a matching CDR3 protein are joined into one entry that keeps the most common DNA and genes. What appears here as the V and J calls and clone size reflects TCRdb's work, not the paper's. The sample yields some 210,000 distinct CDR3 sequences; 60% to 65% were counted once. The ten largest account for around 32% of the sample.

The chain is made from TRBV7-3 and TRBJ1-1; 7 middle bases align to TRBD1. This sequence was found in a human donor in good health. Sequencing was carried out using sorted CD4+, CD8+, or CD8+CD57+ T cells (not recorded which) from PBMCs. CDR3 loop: CASSFQGGMNTEAFF. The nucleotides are TGTGCCAGCAGCTTCCAAGGGGGCATGAACACTGAAGCTTTCTTT.